One and the same sample provided the 28 T cell receptor beta chains below, sequenced in a study of lymphopenia after photon versus proton radiotherapy. Assay used: immunoSEQ multiplex PCR; TCRdb lists only in-frame clones, some missing. Of 160,000 or so clones in the sample, 75% to 90% were seen once. The sequenced sample was peripheral blood, obtained from a patient treated with photon-based radiotherapy. Source of these receptors: a man aged 45-60 years with gastric cancer.

The chain combines TRBV7-2 with TRBJ1-4; TRBD1 aligns across 7 bases. The germline V gene has CDR1 SGHTA and CDR2 FQGNSA. With V trimmed by 5 bases and J by 1 base, 4 bases remained unmatched. The CDR3 covers 15 residues. CDR3 region: CASSLQGGTNEKLFF. The DNA of the CDR3 is TGTGCCAGCAGCCTGCAGGGGGGAACTAATGAAAAACTGTTTTTT.

The V and J genes are TRBV19 and TRBJ1-1; D unclear. This CDR3 comprises 14 residues. Germline V CDR1 and CDR2: LNHDA, SQIVND (reference sequence). V lost 11 bases to trimming and J lost 0 bases, with 16 bases between them. Here the CDR3 DNA reads TGTGCCGTCCAGGCGGAAACTATGAACACTGAAGCTTTCTTT. Its translation: CAVQAETMNTEAFF.

This rearrangement joins TRBV6-1 to TRBJ2-3, with D unresolved. V lost 1 base and J lost 4, with 9 bases in between. This CDR3 is built from 14 residues. Germline V gives CDR1 MNHNS, CDR2 SASEGT. The CDR3 loop is CASSEGQDPDTQYF. In DNA form, the CDR3 reads TGTGCCAGCAGTGAAGGGCAGGACCCAGATACGCAGTATTTT.

V is TRBV6-5 and J is TRBJ1-2; D possibly corresponds to TRBD1 (5 bases). Germline V CDR1 and CDR2: MNHEY, SVGAGI. The V end lost 10 bases, the J end lost 4 bases, and 16 bases lay between the germline ends. The CDR3 has 13 amino acids. The CDR3, as DNA: TGTGCCACGGGGCGGGGGGTTGGCTATGGCTACACCTTC. It specifies CATGRGVGYGYTF.

The chain joins TRBV11-2 to TRBJ2-2; either TRBD1 or TRBD2 may supply D (5 bases each). This CDR3 contains 15 residues. Trimming pared 1 base from V and 5 bases from J, leaving 11 bases between. The V gene's germline CDR1 is SGHAT and CDR2 FQNNGV. The CDR3 bases are TGTGCCAGCAGCTTAGGGGGGACGCAGACCGGGGAGCTGTTTTTT. Amino acid sequence: CASSLGGTQTGELFF.

This chain uses TRBV2 with TRBJ1-2; 7 nucleotides agree with TRBD1. This CDR3 spans 14 amino acids. Trimming took 5 bases from V and 2 from J; bases not matched to a gene: 5. CDR1 SNHLY and CDR2 FYNNEI come from the germline V gene. The CDR3 here is CASSLQGGNYGYTF. For the CDR3, the DNA is TGTGCCAGCAGTCTCCAGGGGGGAAACTATGGCTACACCTTC.

The chain carries TRBV18 and TRBJ2-2; 12 bases line up with TRBD2. V was clipped by 4 bases and J by 5 bases; unmatched bases: 11. This CDR3 comprises 18 residues. CDR1 is KGHSH, CDR2 LQKENI, per germline. The DNA for the CDR3 is TGTGCCAGCTCACTCGGGACTAGCGGGTCTCGGAGGACCGGGGAGCTGTTTTTT. Protein: CASSLGTSGSRRTGELFF.

This chain links TRBV19 with TRBJ2-7; 9 bases line up with TRBD2. Germline V lookup: CDR1 LNHDA, CDR2 SQIVND (reference sequence). The junction had 17 bases not matched to a gene; V was cut back by 5 bases and J by 0 bases. The CDR3 consists of 19 residues. The CDR3 protein is CASSPGSGRKNPSSYEQYF. CDR3 in DNA: TGTGCCAGTAGTCCGGGCAGCGGGAGGAAAAACCCGAGCTCCTACGAGCAGTACTTC. Supplemented by reference TRBV19 and TRBJ2-7, the full variable domain reads DGGITQSPKYLFRKEGQNVTLSCEQNLNHDAMYWYRQDPGQGLRLIYYSQIVNDFQKGDIAEGYSVSREKKESFPLTVTSAQKNPTAFYLCASSPGSGRKNPSSYEQYFGPGTRLTVT.

The rearrangement uses TRBV5-1 and TRBJ2-7; D may correspond to TRBD1 or TRBD2 (5 bases each). The V gene lost 1 base and the J gene lost 3 bases, with 11 bases spanning the gap. This CDR3 spans 14 amino acids. Germline CDR1 SGHRS, CDR2 YFSETQ. Written as DNA, the CDR3 is TGCGCCAGCAGCTTGACGGGGCCTATCTACGAGCAGTACTTC. Amino acid sequence: CASSLTGPIYEQYF.

The chain recombines TRBV10-2 with TRBJ2-5; the D gene could be TRBD1 or TRBD2 (5 bases each). Germline lookup yields CDR1 WSHSY and CDR2 SAAADI. This CDR3 has 13 residues. Between the trimmed V and J ends, which lost 3 bases and 4 bases, there was a span of 9 bases. The CDR3 region is CASSDNGGETQYF. In DNA, the CDR3 is TGCGCCAGCAGTGACAATGGGGGAGAGACCCAGTACTTC.

V is TRBV19 and J is TRBJ2-1; the match to TRBD1 covers 7 bases. Germline V gene lookup returns CDR1 LNHDA and CDR2 SQIVND (reference sequence). The V segment lost 1 base and the J segment 0 bases; nucleotides outside the gene matches: 0. The CDR3 runs 15 residues. This CDR3 reads CASSIAGGSYNEQFF. The CDR3, as DNA: TGTGCCAGTAGTATAGCAGGGGGCTCCTACAATGAGCAGTTCTTC.

This rearrangement joins TRBV18 to TRBJ2-5, with TRBD2 identical over 8 bases. Germline V gene sequence: CDR1 KGHSH, CDR2 LQKENI. The CDR3 has 14 residues. The V segment lost 1 base and the J segment 5 bases; nucleotides outside the gene matches: 3. This chain's CDR3 is CASSPRLARETQYF. DNA for the CDR3: TGTGCCAGCTCACCACGACTAGCGCGGGAGACCCAGTACTTC.

This rearrangement joins TRBV5-4 to TRBJ2-3; 13 bases match TRBD2. Looked up from germline, CDR1 is SGHNT and CDR2 is YYREEE (reference sequence). There are 18 residues in the CDR3. V lost 4 bases and J lost 0; bases outside the gene matches: 8. The CDR3, as DNA: TGTGCCAGCAGCACGGGACTAGCGGGAACAACTAGCACAGATACGCAGTATTTT. It encodes CASSTGLAGTTSTDTQYF.

The V call is TRBV2, the J call TRBJ2-2, with 12 positions matching TRBD2. The CDR3 consists of 16 residues. Per germline, CDR1 SNHLY and CDR2 FYNNEI. V was clipped by 3 bases and J by 6 bases; unmatched bases: 5. The CDR3 nucleotides are TGTGCCAGCAGTGAGGGGGGACTAGCGGGTCCCGGGGAGCTGTTTTTT. The encoded protein is CASSEGGLAGPGELFF.

The chain has TRBV19 and TRBJ2-5; no reliable D call. With 5 bases removed from V and 0 bases from J, the gap between germline ends came to 10 bases. Per germline, CDR1 LNHDA and CDR2 SQIVND (reference sequence). The length of the CDR3 is 14 residues. The CDR3 nucleotides are TGTGCCAGTAGTGTCCGGGCCAACCAAGAGACCCAGTACTTC. Translated, it gives CASSVRANQETQYF.

The J gene is TRBJ2-2, the V gene TRBV7-8, with TRBD1 identical over 8 bases. Germline V gene data show CDR1 as SGHVS and CDR2 as FQNEAQ. The junction had 0 bases not matched to a gene; V was cut back by 1 base and J by 5 bases. The CDR3 is 14 amino acids. DNA for the CDR3: TGTGCCAGCAGCTTAGGGACAGGGACCGGGGAGCTGTTTTTT. Encoded protein: CASSLGTGTGELFF.

The J gene is TRBJ2-7, the V gene TRBV6-1; tentatively, D is TRBD1 (6 bases). The ends were cut back, 6 bases at V and 5 bases at J, with 14 bases in the middle. The CDR3 consists of 13 residues. The germline V gene encodes CDR1 MNHNS and CDR2 SASEGT. The CDR3 sequence: CASRLYRADEQYF. Here the CDR3 DNA reads TGTGCCAGCAGGCTCTACAGGGCCGACGAGCAGTACTTC.

V gene TRBV30 combines with J gene TRBJ2-1, with D possibly matching TRBD2 (6 bases). CDR1 GTSNPN and CDR2 SVGIG come from the germline V gene (reference sequence). This CDR3 region has 15 residues. V was clipped by 0 bases and J by 4 bases, with 13 bases between them. The DNA of the CDR3 is TGTGCCTGGAGTGTCGGGGCTAGCGTATACAATGAGCAGTTCTTC. This encodes CAWSVGASVYNEQFF.

The gene calls are TRBV5-1 and TRBJ1-4; D perhaps matches TRBD1 (5 bases). The CDR3 is 14 residues long. Germline V gene sequence: CDR1 SGHRS, CDR2 YFSETQ. V was trimmed by 4 bases and J by 5 bases, leaving 12 bases between them. CDR3 DNA: TGCGCCAGCAGCAACAACGGGGCGAATGAAAAACTGTTTTTT. As protein: CASSNNGANEKLFF.

In this sample, this clone turned up once. This chain links TRBV27 with TRBJ2-1, with 10 bases lining up with TRBD1. The germline V gene encodes CDR1 MNHEY and CDR2 SMNVEV (reference sequence). The CDR3 sequence is 18 residues long. Trimming took 2 bases from V and 1 from J; bases not matched to a gene: 8. The CDR3: CASSLRGTGAISYNEQFF. The CDR3 DNA reads as TGTGCCAGCAGTTTACGGGGGACAGGGGCAATTTCCTACAATGAGCAGTTCTTC.

The chain carries TRBV6-1 and TRBJ2-3; D not certain. The CDR3 has 14 amino acids. From germline, CDR1 is MNHNS and CDR2 SASEGT. Trimming took off 3 bases at V and 14 bases at J, with 21 bases between the two ends. The CDR3 region has the DNA TGTGCCAGCAGTGATCGAGGCCCTGATCGATACGGGTATTTT. Protein sequence: CASSDRGPDRYGYF.

This chain uses TRBV7-8 with TRBJ2-1; D gene unclear. Germline loops: CDR1 SGHVS, CDR2 FQNEAQ. CDR3 size: 15 residues. Trimming cost V 2 bases and J 0 bases, with 8 bases left between them. The CDR3 sequence: CASSLRVSSYNEQFF. CDR3 DNA sequence: TGTGCCAGCAGCTTACGGGTGAGCTCCTACAATGAGCAGTTCTTC.

The chain uses TRBV6-1 and TRBJ2-3, with 8 nucleotides matching TRBD2. Germline CDR1 is MNHNS and CDR2 is SASEGT. Trimming at V came to 6 bases and at J to 7 bases, leaving 12 bases not matched to a gene. The CDR3 contains 15 residues. CDR3 DNA sequence: TGTGCCAGCAGCCCTGGGGGGACTAGTGCGCATACGCAGTATTTT. Encoded protein: CASSPGGTSAHTQYF.

The chain carries TRBV30 and TRBJ1-4; 7 nucleotides match TRBD1. Germline assignment: CDR1 GTSNPN and CDR2 SVGIG (reference sequence). V trimming: 2 bases; J trimming: 5 bases; junction bases outside the gene matches: 5. This CDR3 is built from 14 residues. The CDR3 region has the DNA TGTGCCTGGAGTTTCCGGGACAGAAATGAAAAACTGTTTTTT. This codes for CAWSFRDRNEKLFF.

This sequence joins TRBV7-9 and TRBJ1-1, with TRBD1 as a possible D gene (5 bases). The germline V gene has CDR1 SEHNR and CDR2 FQNEAQ (reference sequence). The length of the CDR3 is 14 residues. V gave up 4 bases and J gave up 2 bases, with 11 bases separating them. The CDR3 bases are TGTGCCAGCAGCTCATGGACAACAAACACTGAAGCTTTCTTT. Translated: CASSSWTTNTEAFF.

A single count supports this clone. This chain uses TRBV28 with TRBJ1-5, with D possibly TRBD1 on 5 matching bases. The V gene's germline CDR1 is MDHEN and CDR2 SYDVKM. V was cut by 5 bases and J by 2 bases, with 16 bases left in between. This CDR3 comprises 16 residues. The DNA of the CDR3 is TGTGCCAGCAGTCTCCGGGGCTTGCTCCGCAATCAGCCCCAGCATTTT. As protein: CASSLRGLLRNQPQHF.

This chain links TRBV14 with TRBJ2-7; D unclear. Germline values: CDR1 SGHDN, CDR2 FVKESK. The length of the CDR3 is 13 residues. Trimming removed 6 bases from V and 4 bases from J, with 13 bases in between. The CDR3 loop is CASSRGVRYEQYF. CDR3 nucleotides: TGTGCCAGCAGTCGCGGAGTCCGGTACGAGCAGTACTTC.

This clone was seen once. V is TRBV7-2 and J is TRBJ2-7; a weak D match, TRBD1 (5 bases). This CDR3 is built from 12 residues. Looked up from germline, CDR1 is SGHTA and CDR2 is FQGNSA. Trimming stripped 5 bases from V and 6 bases from J, with 11 bases between. The CDR3 nucleotides are TGTGCCAGCAGCGAGACAGCGCCCGAGCAGTACTTC. Its protein is CASSETAPEQYF.